This is a list of T cell receptor beta chains from one sample in a study of T cells after yellow fever vaccination. TCRdb called the 5' RACE reads again in MiXCR, with one record for every CDR3 protein. The sample carries about 510,000 distinct CDR3 sequences, 21% recorded once. The sequencing here drew on PBMCs, taken about 21 days after the first yellow fever vaccination. The origin of the receptors is a man aged 18 to 29 who received the YFV17D yellow fever vaccine. The CDR3 runs from the conserved cysteine through the conserved F or W. D genes are given only for firm matches. Size is stated for part of the rows, as once, few or many counts, or as a class when the clone is expanded.

.	TRBV12-3/TRBV12-4	TRBJ2-1	.	TGTGCCAGCAGTTTCGACAGAAGCTCCTACAATGAGCAGTTCTTC	CASSFDRSSYNEQFF
many	TRBV20-1	TRBJ1-5	.	TGCAGTGCTAGAGGCCTCGGGGCTGAAAGGCAGCCCCAGCATTTT	CSARGLGAERQPQHF
.	TRBV30	TRBJ1-1	.	TGTGCCGGGGACCGAGAAATGAACACTGAAGCTTTCTTT	CAGDREMNTEAFF
.	TRBV2	TRBJ1-1	.	TGTGCCAGCAGTGTCTTCCCTACCGGGCGCACTGAAGCTTTCTTT	CASSVFPTGRTEAFF
few	TRBV5-4	TRBJ2-2	TRBD1	TGTGCCAGCAGCTTTGGCGGGACAGGGTACACCGGGGAGCTGTTTTTT	CASSFGGTGYTGELFF
.	TRBV7-2	TRBJ1-1	.	TGTGCCAGCAGCCTACGGGCCTCGGGCACTGAAGCTTTCTTT	CASSLRASGTEAFF
few	TRBV2	TRBJ2-3	TRBD1	TGTGCCAGCAGCGGGACAGGGGTCGTAAATACGCAGTATTTT	CASSGTGVVNTQYF
few	TRBV5-1	TRBJ1-1	TRBD1	TGCGCCAGCAGCCCCCCGACAGGGCTGAACACTGAAGCTTTCTTT	CASSPPTGLNTEAFF
few	TRBV28	TRBJ1-2	.	TGTGCCAGCAGTTTATCCAGACTGGACTATGGCTACACCTTC	CASSLSRLDYGYTF
.	TRBV6-1	TRBJ2-2	.	TGTGCCGCCTTTGGGACGCATAACCGGGACACCGGGGAGCTGTTTTTT	CAAFGTHNRDTGELFF
few	TRBV5-1	TRBJ2-2	.	TGCGCCAGCCATGCCTCCCAAGGGGCCGGGGAGCTGTTTTTT	CASHASQGAGELFF
many	TRBV18	TRBJ2-3	.	TGTGCCAGCTCGCGGATCGGGCGAGATACGCAGTATTTT	CASSRIGRDTQYF
few	TRBV29-1	TRBJ2-5	TRBD2	TGCAGCGTTTACCCCCGGGGGGGGCAAGAGACCCAGTACTTC	CSVYPRGGQETQYF
.	TRBV2	TRBJ2-3	.	TGTGCCAGCATTAGTGCACCCACAGATACGCAGTATTTT	CASISAPTDTQYF
.	TRBV20-1	TRBJ2-5	.	TGCAGTGCTAAAGGGGGGCGCGTGGAGACCCAGTACTTC	CSAKGGRVETQYF
few	TRBV5-1	TRBJ2-2	.	TGCGCCAGCAGCGGCCGGCGGGCACGCACCGGGGAGCTGTTTTTT	CASSGRRARTGELFF
.	TRBV7-2	TRBJ2-7	.	TGTGCCAGCAGCTTAGTAGCAGGGGCGAACTACGAGCAGTACTTC	CASSLVAGANYEQYF
few	TRBV11-1	TRBJ2-3	TRBD2	TGTGCCAGCATGCCACCAGCGGGGGGCGCAGATACGCAGTATTTT	CASMPPAGGADTQYF
few	TRBV29-1	TRBJ2-1	.	TGCAGCCTGAGGGGGGGGGCCAAGGATGAGCAGTTCTTC	CSLRGGAKDEQFF
few	TRBV6-1	TRBJ2-7	.	TGTGCCAGCAGCTCCGGGGACATCACCTACGAGCAGTACTTC	CASSSGDITYEQYF
.	TRBV7-2	TRBJ1-2	.	TGTGCCAGCAGCTTATTATGGGACGGCGATAGGGGCTACACCTTC	CASSLLWDGDRGYTF
few	TRBV7-9	TRBJ1-1	TRBD1	TGTGCCAGCAGCGTCGTGGACAGGGCAATGAACACTGAAGCTTTCTTT	CASSVVDRAMNTEAFF
few	TRBV11-2	TRBJ2-5	.	TGTGCCAGCAGCTTCCCGTGGCACGCGAGGGAGACCCAGTACTTC	CASSFPWHARETQYF
.	TRBV20-1	TRBJ2-5	TRBD1	TGCAGTGCTAGAGTTCCCAGGGGGCGTGAGACCCAGTACTTC	CSARVPRGRETQYF
.	TRBV5-1	TRBJ2-3	.	TGCGCCAGCAGCTTGGTTGTGGGGGGCGAGGTCGCGCAGTATTTT	CASSLVVGGEVAQYF
.	TRBV7-2	TRBJ1-1	.	TGTGCCAGCAGCACCATAAAGCTTATGAACACTGAAGCTTTCTTT	CASSTIKLMNTEAFF
.	TRBV7-2	TRBJ2-7	TRBD1	TGTGCCAGCAGCTATCAATCACAGGGGACCTACGAGCAGTACTTC	CASSYQSQGTYEQYF
.	TRBV19	TRBJ2-1	TRBD2	TGTGCCAGTAGTCTGGGACTAGCGGGGAGGGGTGAGCAGTTCTTC	CASSLGLAGRGEQFF
few	TRBV7-9	TRBJ2-3	.	TGTGCCAGCAGCGGTTGGACTAGCACAGATACGCAGTATTTT	CASSGWTSTDTQYF
.	TRBV7-7	TRBJ2-2	.	TGTGCTAGCAGCTTGGGGGCTGGTGTGAGAAAAAGCACCGGGGAGCTGTTTTTT	CASSLGAGVRKSTGELFF
few	TRBV4-3	TRBJ1-2	.	TGCGCCAGCAGCCAAAGGTTAAGAGGGACCTATGGCTACACCTTC	CASSQRLRGTYGYTF
.	TRBV27	TRBJ2-1	TRBD1	TGTGCCAGCAGTTTAACGACAGGGGGCCCCTACAATGAGCAGTTCTTC	CASSLTTGGPYNEQFF
.	TRBV6-1	TRBJ1-1	.	TGTGCCAGCAGAATGACGGGACGAATGGCTGAAGCTTTCTTT	CASRMTGRMAEAFF
few	TRBV3-1	TRBJ1-4	.	TGTGCCAGCAGCCCCAAGAACCCGGGGCAGGACATCGGAAAACTGTTTTTT	CASSPKNPGQDIGKLFF
many	TRBV4-3	TRBJ2-5	TRBD1	TGCGCCAGCAGCCGACAGGGGCAAGAGACCCAGTACTTC	CASSRQGQETQYF
.	TRBV4-1	TRBJ1-2	.	TGCGCCAGCAGTTATACAGGGAATGATGGCTACACCTTC	CASSYTGNDGYTF
few	TRBV7-3	TRBJ1-1	TRBD1	TGTGCCAGCAGCTTCGGTACAGGGGTTCAAGCTTTCTTT	CASSFGTGVQAFF
.	TRBV18	TRBJ2-3	.	TGTGCCAGCTCACCACCGGCCCCAGATACGCAGTATTTT	CASSPPAPDTQYF
few	TRBV24-1	TRBJ2-3	.	TGTGCCACCAGTGATTTAAAACCGACGGGCCGAGGGTACACAGATACGCAGTATTTT	CATSDLKPTGRGYTDTQYF
few	TRBV2	TRBJ2-3	TRBD2	TGTGCCAGCAGTGCAGTTGAGGGAGGGACAGATACGCAGTATTTT	CASSAVEGGTDTQYF
.	TRBV4-3	TRBJ2-3	TRBD2	TGCGCCAGCAGCCAAGGGCCCACCGCGGGGGGCCCTAGCACAGATACGCAGTATTTT	CASSQGPTAGGPSTDTQYF
.	TRBV29-1	TRBJ1-1	.	TGCAGCGTTGAACAGATCCTGGGGAAAATGAACACTGAAGCTTTCTTT	CSVEQILGKMNTEAFF
few	TRBV20-1	TRBJ2-1	.	TGCAGTGCTAGAAGGGACGGAGAGCAGTTCTTC	CSARRDGEQFF
.	TRBV5-5	TRBJ2-2	.	TGTGCCAGCATCCCAGAGATAGCGAGGACCGGGGAGCTGTTTTTT	CASIPEIARTGELFF
many	TRBV4-3	TRBJ2-1	.	TGCGCCAGCAGCCAAGAACTAGTCAATGAGCAGTTCTTC	CASSQELVNEQFF
many	TRBV5-6	TRBJ2-6	.	TGCGCCAGCAGCTTGGGGGTCTCTGGGGCCAACGTCCTGACTTTC	CASSLGVSGANVLTF
.	TRBV7-2	TRBJ2-5	.	TGTGCCAGCAGCCATCCCATATGGATTAGGGAGACCCAGTACTTC	CASSHPIWIRETQYF
.	TRBV4-2	TRBJ2-1	.	TGTGCCAGCAGCCAAGTAGGGGGGGACCATTACAATGAGCAGTTCTTC	CASSQVGGDHYNEQFF
few	TRBV18	TRBJ1-1	.	TGTGCCAGCTCACCAAGGGCCGGAGGTGAAGCTTTCTTT	CASSPRAGGEAFF
.	TRBV5-1	TRBJ2-5	TRBD1	TGCGCCAGCAGCTTGGGGACAGGGCCCCAAGAGACCCAGTACTTC	CASSLGTGPQETQYF
few	TRBV2	TRBJ1-1	TRBD1	TGTGCCAGCAGTGTACAGGGGGCTAACACTGAAGCTTTCTTT	CASSVQGANTEAFF
.	TRBV5-1	TRBJ2-2	.	TGCGCCAGCAGCTTGGGAGCGGACTACACCGGGGAGCTGTTTTTT	CASSLGADYTGELFF
few	TRBV6-1	TRBJ1-3	TRBD1	TGTGCCAGTGGGACAGTCTCTGGAAACACCATATATTTT	CASGTVSGNTIYF